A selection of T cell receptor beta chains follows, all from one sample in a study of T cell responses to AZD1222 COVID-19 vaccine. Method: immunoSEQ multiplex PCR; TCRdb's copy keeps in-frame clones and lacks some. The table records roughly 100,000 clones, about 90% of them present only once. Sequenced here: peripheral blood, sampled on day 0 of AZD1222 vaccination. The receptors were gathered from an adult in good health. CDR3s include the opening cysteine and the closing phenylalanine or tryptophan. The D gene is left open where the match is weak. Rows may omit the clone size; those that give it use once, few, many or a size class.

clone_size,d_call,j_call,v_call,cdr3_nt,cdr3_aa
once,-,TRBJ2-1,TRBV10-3,TGTGCCATCAGTGAGGATAAGACTATTAGAGGAAATGAGCAGTTCTTC,CAISEDKTIRGNEQFF
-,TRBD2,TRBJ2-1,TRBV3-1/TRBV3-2,TGTGCCAGCAGCCAGAGCGGGGGCTCCTACAATGAGCAGTTCTTC,CASSQSGGSYNEQFF
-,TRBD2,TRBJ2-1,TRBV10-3,TGTGCCAACGGACTAGCGGGAGAGGCTGAGCAGTTCTTC,CANGLAGEAEQFF
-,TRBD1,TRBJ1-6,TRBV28,TGTGCCAGTTTGGCCGGGACAGTCCATTCACCCCTCCACTTT,CASLAGTVHSPLHF
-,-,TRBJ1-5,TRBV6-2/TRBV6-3,TGTGCCAGCAGTTACAATGGAAAGTATAGCAATCAGCCCCAGCATTTT,CASSYNGKYSNQPQHF
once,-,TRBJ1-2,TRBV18,TGTGCCAGCTCACCAACCCCAGGAGGGGAGGGGGGTAATGGCTACACCTTC,CASSPTPGGEGGNGYTF
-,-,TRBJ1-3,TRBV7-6,TGTGCCAGCAGCCCATGGGACGGTGGAAACACCATATATTTT,CASSPWDGGNTIYF
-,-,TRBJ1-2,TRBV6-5,TGTGCCAGCAGCAGCAGGGCTTTACCTCGCGGCTACACCTTC,CASSSRALPRGYTF
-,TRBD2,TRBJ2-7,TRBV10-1,TGCGCCAGCAGTGAATCGACTAGCAACGACGAGCAGTACTTC,CASSESTSNDEQYF
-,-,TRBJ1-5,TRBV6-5,TGTGCCAGCAGCCCGACAGGTTATAGCAATCAGCCCCAGCATTTT,CASSPTGYSNQPQHF